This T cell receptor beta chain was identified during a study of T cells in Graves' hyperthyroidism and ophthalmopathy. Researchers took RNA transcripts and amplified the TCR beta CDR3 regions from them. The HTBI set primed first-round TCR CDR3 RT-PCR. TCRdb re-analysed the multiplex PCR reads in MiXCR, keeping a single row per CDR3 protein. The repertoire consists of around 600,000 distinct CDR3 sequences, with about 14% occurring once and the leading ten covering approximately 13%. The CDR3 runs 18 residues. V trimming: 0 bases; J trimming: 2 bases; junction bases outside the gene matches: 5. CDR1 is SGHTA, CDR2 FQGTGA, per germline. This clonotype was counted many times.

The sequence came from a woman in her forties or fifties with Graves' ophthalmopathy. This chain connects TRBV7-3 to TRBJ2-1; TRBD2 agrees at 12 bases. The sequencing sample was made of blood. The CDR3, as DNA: TGTGCCAGCAGCTTAACCGGGACTAGCGGGTTTACCTACAATGAGCAGTTCTTC. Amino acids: CASSLTGTSGFTYNEQFF.